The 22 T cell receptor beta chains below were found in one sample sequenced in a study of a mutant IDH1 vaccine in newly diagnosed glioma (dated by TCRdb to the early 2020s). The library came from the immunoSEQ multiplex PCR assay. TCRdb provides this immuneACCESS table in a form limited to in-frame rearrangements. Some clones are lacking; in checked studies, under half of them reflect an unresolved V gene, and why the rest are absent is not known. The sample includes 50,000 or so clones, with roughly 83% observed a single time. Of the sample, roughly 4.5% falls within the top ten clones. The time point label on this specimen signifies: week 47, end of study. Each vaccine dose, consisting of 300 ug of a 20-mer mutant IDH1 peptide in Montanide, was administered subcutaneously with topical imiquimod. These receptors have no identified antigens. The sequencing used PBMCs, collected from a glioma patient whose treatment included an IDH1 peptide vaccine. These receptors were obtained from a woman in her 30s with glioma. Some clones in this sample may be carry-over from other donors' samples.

The CDR3 loop is CASSAATGAKNIQYF. The CDR3 region has the DNA TGTGCCAGCAGCGCAGCTACAGGAGCCAAAAACATTCAGTACTTC. The chain joins TRBV9 to TRBJ2-4; D may be TRBD1 (5 bases). The CDR3 has 15 amino acids. Trimming pared 3 bases from V and 0 bases from J, leaving 10 bases between. Germline CDR1 and CDR2: SGDLS and YYNGEE.

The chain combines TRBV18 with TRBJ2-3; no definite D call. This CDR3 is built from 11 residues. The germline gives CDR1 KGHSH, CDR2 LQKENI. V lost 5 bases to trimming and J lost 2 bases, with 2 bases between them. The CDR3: CASSITDTQYF. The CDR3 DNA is TGTGCCAGCTCAATCACAGATACGCAGTATTTT.

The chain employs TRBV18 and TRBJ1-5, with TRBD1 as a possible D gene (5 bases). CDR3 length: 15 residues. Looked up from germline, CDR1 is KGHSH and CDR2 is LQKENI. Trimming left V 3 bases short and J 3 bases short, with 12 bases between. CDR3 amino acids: CASSPLQDSNQPQHF. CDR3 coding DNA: TGTGCCAGCTCACCCTTACAGGATTCCAATCAGCCCCAGCATTTT.

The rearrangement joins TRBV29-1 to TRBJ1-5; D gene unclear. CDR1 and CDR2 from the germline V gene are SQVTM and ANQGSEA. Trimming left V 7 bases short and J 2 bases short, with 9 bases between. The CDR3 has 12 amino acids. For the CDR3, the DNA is TGCAGCGCCGGTTGGGGCAATCAGCCCCAGCATTTT. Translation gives CSAGWGNQPQHF.

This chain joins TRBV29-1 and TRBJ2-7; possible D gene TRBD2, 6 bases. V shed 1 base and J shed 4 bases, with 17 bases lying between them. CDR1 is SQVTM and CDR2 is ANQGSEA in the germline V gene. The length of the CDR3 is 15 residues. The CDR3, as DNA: TGCAGCGTTGAAGGTTGGGGGGAGTCTATTTACGAGCAGTACTTC. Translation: CSVEGWGESIYEQYF.

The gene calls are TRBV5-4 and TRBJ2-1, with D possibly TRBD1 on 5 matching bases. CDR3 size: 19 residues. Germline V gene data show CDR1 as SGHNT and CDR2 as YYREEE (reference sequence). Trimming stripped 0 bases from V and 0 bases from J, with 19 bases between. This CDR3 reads CASSLARMGGRVSYNEQFF. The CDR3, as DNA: TGTGCCAGCAGCTTGGCCCGCATGGGTGGCAGGGTCTCCTACAATGAGCAGTTCTTC.

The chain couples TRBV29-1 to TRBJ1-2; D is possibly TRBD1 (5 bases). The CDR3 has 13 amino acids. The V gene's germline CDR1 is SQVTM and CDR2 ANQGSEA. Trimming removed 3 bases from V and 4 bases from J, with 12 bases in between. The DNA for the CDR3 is TGCAGCGTTGAGGGGCAGGGAATCTATGGCTACACCTTC. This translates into CSVEGQGIYGYTF.

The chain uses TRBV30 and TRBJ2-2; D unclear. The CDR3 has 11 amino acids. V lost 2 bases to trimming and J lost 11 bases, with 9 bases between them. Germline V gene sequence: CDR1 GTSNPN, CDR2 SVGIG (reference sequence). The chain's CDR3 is CAWSPQGELFF. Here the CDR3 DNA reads TGTGCCTGGAGTCCCCAAGGCGAGCTGTTTTTT.

The CDR3 DNA reads as TGTGCCAGCAGCCCTGGGGCAGCCTACGAGCAGTACTTC. Its translation: CASSPGAAYEQYF. This sequence joins TRBV11-2 and TRBJ2-7; possibly TRBD1 for D (5 bases). V was pared by 5 bases and J by 2 bases, with 10 bases between. CDR1 and CDR2 (germline): SGHAT, FQNNGV. The CDR3 is 13 amino acids. Full variable domain (missing parts from reference TRBV11-2 and TRBJ2-7): EAGVAQSPRYKIIEKRQSVAFWCNPISGHATLYWYQQILGQGPKLLIQFQNNGVVDDSQLPKDRFSAERLKGVDSTLKIQPAKLEDSAVYLCASSPGAAYEQYFGPGTRLTVT.

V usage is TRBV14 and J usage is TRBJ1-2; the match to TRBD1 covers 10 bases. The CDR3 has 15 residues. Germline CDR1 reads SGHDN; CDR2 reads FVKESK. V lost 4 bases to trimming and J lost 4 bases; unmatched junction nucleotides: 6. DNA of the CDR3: TGTGCCAGCAGCCTCGACAGGGGGCGATCCTATGGCTACACCTTC. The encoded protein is CASSLDRGRSYGYTF.

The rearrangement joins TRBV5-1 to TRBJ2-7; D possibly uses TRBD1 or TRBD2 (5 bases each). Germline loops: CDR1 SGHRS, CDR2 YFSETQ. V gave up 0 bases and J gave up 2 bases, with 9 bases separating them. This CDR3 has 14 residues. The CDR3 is CASSLGGVAYEQYF. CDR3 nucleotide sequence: TGCGCCAGCAGCTTGGGAGGGGTAGCCTACGAGCAGTACTTC.

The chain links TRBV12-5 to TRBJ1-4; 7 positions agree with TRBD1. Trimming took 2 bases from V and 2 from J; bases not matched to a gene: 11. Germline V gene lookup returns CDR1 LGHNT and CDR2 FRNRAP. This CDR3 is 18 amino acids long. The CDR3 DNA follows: TGTGCTAGTGGTTTGACACGACAGGGAGGGGTGACTAATGAAAAACTGTTTTTT. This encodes CASGLTRQGGVTNEKLFF.

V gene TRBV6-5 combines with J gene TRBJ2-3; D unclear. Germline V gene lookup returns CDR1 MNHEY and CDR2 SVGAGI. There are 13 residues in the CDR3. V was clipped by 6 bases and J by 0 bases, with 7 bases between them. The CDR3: CASSLVSTDTQYF. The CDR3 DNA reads TGTGCCAGCAGCCTCGTTAGCACAGATACGCAGTATTTT.

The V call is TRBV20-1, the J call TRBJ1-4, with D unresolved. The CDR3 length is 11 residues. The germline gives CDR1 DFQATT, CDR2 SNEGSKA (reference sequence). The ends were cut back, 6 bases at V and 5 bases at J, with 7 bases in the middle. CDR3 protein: CSAAENEKLFF. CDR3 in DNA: TGCAGTGCCGCAGAAAATGAAAAACTGTTTTTT.

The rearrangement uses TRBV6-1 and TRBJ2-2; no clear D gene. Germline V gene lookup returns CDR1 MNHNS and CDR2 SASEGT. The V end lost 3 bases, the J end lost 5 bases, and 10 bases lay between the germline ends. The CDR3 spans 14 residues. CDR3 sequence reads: CASSEGRVTGELFF. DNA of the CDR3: TGTGCCAGCAGTGAGGGTAGGGTAACCGGGGAGCTGTTTTTT.

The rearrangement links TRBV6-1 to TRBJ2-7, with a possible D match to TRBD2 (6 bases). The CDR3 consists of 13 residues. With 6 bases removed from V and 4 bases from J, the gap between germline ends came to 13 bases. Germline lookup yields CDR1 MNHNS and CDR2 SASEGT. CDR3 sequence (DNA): TGTGCCAGCAGAGGGACTGCTACTTACGAGCAGTACTTC. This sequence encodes CASRGTATYEQYF.

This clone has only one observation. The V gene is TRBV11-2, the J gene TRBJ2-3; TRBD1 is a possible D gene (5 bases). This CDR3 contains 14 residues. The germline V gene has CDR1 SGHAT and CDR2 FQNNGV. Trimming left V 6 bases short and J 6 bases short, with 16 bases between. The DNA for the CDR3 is TGTGCCAGCAGTCTAGGGGTAAGCGCGGATACGCAGTATTTT. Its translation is CASSLGVSADTQYF.

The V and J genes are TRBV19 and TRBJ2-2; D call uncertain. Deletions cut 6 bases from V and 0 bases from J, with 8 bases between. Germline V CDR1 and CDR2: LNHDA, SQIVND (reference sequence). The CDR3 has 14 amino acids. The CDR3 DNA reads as TGTGCCAGTAGCATATCTCCGAACACCGGGGAGCTGTTTTTT. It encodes CASSISPNTGELFF.

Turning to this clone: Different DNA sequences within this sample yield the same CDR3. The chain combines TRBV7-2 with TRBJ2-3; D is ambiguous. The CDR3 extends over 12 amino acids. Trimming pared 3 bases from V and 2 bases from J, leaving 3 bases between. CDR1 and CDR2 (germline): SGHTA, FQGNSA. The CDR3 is CASSFYTDTQYF. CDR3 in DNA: TGTGCCAGCAGCTTCTACACAGATACGCAGTATTTT. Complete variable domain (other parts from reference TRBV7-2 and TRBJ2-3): GAGVSQSPSNKVTEKGKDVELRCDPISGHTALYWYRQSLGQGLEFLIYFQGNSAPDKSGLPSDRFSAERTGGSVSTLTIQRTQQEDSAVYLCASSFYTDTQYFGPGTRLTVL.

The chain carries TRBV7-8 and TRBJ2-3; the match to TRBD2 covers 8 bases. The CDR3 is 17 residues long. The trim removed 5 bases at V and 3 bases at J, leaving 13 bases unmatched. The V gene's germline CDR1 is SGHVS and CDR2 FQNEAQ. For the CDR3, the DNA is TGTGCCAGCAGCAGCGGGCGAAGCGGGAGAGCAACAGATACGCAGTATTTT. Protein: CASSSGRSGRATDTQYF.

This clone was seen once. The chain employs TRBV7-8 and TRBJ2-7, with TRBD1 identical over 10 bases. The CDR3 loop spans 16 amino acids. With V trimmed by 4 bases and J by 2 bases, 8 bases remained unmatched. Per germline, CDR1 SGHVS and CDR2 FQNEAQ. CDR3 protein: CASSSRTGTGAYEQYF. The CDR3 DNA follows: TGTGCCAGCAGCTCTAGAACCGGGACAGGGGCCTACGAGCAGTACTTC.

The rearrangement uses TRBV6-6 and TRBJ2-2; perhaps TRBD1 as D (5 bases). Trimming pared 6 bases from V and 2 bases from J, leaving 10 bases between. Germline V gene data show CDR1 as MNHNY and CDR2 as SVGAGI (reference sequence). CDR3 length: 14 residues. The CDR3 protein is CASRGRFNTGELFF. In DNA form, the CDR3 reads TGTGCCAGCAGGGGGCGTTTTAACACCGGGGAGCTGTTTTTT.